This T cell receptor (beta chain) was recorded in a study of memory CD4+ T cells and cytomegalovirus serostatus. About the study: Donors were healthy Belgian adults, 10 or so CMV seropositive and about two dozen seronegative. General study findings and limits: A US-trained random forest predicted CMV serostatus with median AUC roughly 0.9.

This CDR3 has 17 residues. The germline V gene encodes CDR1 SGHAT and CDR2 FQNNGV. V dropped 6 bases and J dropped 9; count of bases not matched to a gene: 13. This table comes from immunoSEQ multiplex PCR, and its TCRdb copy is limited to in-frame clones, with some not included. This sample has roughly 60,000 clones; roughly three quarters occur once, and the top ten carry 0.88%. Single viable CD3+CD4+CD8-CD45RO+ cells were sorted as the memory CD4+ T cells. Serum IgG to CMV pp150, pp28, p38 and p52 defined serostatus. After thawing, CD4+ T cells were positively selected. Regarding this clone: Its antigen remains unknown.

Sequenced input: memory CD4+ T cells from blood. The chain links TRBV11-2 to TRBJ1-6; the match to TRBD1 covers 11 bases. This clonotype originated in an adult in good health and CMV-seronegative. The CDR3 DNA reads as TGTGCCAGCAGTTACCGGGACAGGGGGATAATGGGTTCACCCCTCCACTTT. It specifies CASSYRDRGIMGSPLHF.